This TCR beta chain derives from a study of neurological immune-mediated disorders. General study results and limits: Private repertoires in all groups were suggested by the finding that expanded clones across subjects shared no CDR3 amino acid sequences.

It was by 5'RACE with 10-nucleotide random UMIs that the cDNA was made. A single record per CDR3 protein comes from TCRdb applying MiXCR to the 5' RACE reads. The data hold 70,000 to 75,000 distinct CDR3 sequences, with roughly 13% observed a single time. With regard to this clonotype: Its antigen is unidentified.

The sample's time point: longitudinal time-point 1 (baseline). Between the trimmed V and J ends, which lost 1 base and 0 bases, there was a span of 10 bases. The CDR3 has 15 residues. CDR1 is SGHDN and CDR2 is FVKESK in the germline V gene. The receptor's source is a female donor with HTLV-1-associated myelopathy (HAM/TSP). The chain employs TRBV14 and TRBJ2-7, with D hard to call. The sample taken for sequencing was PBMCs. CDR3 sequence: CASSQAGRSSYEQYF. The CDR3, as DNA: TGTGCCAGCAGCCAAGCCGGCAGATCCTCCTACGAGCAGTACTTC. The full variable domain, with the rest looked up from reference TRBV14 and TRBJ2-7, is EAGVTQFPSHSVIEKGQTVTLRCDPISGHDNLYWYRRVMGKEIKFLLHFVKESKQDESGMPNNRFLAERTGGTYSTLKVQPAELEDSGVYFCASSQAGRSSYEQYFGPGTRLTVT.